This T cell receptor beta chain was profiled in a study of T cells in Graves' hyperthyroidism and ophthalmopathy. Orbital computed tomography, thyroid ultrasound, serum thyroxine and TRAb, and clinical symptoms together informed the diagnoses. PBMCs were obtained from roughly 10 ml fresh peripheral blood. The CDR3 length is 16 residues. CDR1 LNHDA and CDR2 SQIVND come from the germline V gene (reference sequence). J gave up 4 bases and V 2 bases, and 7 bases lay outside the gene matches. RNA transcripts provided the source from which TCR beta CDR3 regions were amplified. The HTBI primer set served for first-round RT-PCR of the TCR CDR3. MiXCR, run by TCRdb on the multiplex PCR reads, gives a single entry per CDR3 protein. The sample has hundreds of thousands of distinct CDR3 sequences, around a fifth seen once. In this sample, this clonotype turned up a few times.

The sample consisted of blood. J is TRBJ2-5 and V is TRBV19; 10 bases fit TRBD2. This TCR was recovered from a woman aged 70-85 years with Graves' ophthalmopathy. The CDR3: CASSISGSGRRETQYF. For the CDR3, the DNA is TGTGCCAGTAGTATATCCGGTAGCGGGAGGCGAGAGACCCAGTACTTC.